This T cell receptor (beta chain) was captured by sequencing in a study of OX40 agonist ivuxolimab in advanced cancers. Here immunoSEQ multiplex PCR was the method, and the copy in TCRdb shows in-frame clones only, minus some. Of 27,000 or so clones listed, 80% to 90% are singletons. The V gene end was trimmed by 1 base and the J gene end by 6 bases; junction bases not matched to a gene: 4. The germline V gene encodes CDR1 SGHVS and CDR2 FQNEAQ. The CDR3 consists of 14 residues. This receptor was obtained from an adult with an advanced solid tumor such as melanoma, head and neck, liver or kidney cancer. The material sequenced was CD4+ or CD8+ T cells sorted from blood, taken in a trial of the OX40 agonist ivuxolimab. This chain connects TRBV7-8 to TRBJ2-3; 7 bases are shared with TRBD2. CDR3 sequence: CASSLGREMDTQYF. CDR3 sequence (DNA): TGTGCCAGCAGCTTAGGGCGGGAGATGGATACGCAGTATTTT.